These 18 T cell receptor beta chains were all obtained from the same sample, sequenced in a study of blood T cell repertoires in COVID-19 (dated by TCRdb to 2019 to 2021). The library came from the immunoSEQ multiplex PCR assay. This is the immuneACCESS table as TCRdb keeps it, with only in-frame sequences that have V and J called. A part of the clones is gone; compared with another copy, unresolved V genes explain less than half, and the rest is unexplained. The sample contains about 170,000 clones, around 84% of them found a single time. 3% to 3.5% of the sample goes to the ten largest clones. Sequencing used peripheral blood. The receptors here all came from a human donor with acute or convalescent COVID-19. The donor label of this sample is uncertain.

This chain links TRBV20-1 with TRBJ1-5; D gene unclear. V gave up 3 bases and J gave up 1 base, with 10 bases separating them. Germline V gene lookup returns CDR1 DFQATT and CDR2 SNEGSKA (reference sequence). This CDR3 is built from 14 residues. The CDR3 bases are TGCAGTGCTAGTGCACACGGGAGCAATCAGCCCCAGCATTTT. Encoded protein: CSASAHGSNQPQHF.

The rearrangement uses TRBV19 and TRBJ1-5; a weak D match, TRBD1 (6 bases). V lost 4 bases to trimming and J lost 2 bases, with 15 bases between them. This CDR3 region has 16 residues. Germline CDR1 and CDR2: LNHDA and SQIVND (reference sequence). The CDR3 nucleotides are TGTGCCAGTAGTAGCCGAAGGGGGAAAGGCAATCAGCCCCAGCATTTT. As protein: CASSSRRGKGNQPQHF.

This chain links TRBV5-6 with TRBJ1-3, with a weak D call TRBD1 (6 bases). This CDR3 is 14 amino acids long. The germline gives CDR1 SGHDT, CDR2 YYEEEE. V gave up 5 bases and J gave up 4 bases, with 13 bases separating them. The CDR3 coding sequence is TGTGCCAGCAGACTACAGGGCTCGGGAAACACCATATATTTT. This sequence encodes CASRLQGSGNTIYF.

This sequence joins TRBV6-5 and TRBJ1-1; 10 positions agree with TRBD1. The CDR3 has 15 amino acids. Germline assignment: CDR1 MNHEY and CDR2 SVGAGI. V lost 7 bases and J lost 8; bases outside the gene matches: 13. The CDR3 here is CASNKKPGQGLEAFF. The CDR3 bases are TGTGCCAGCAACAAAAAGCCGGGACAGGGGTTGGAAGCTTTCTTT.

A remark on this clone: Other DNA sequences in this sample translate to the same CDR3. This chain uses TRBV29-1 with TRBJ1-2; TRBD1 matches 9 bases. V lost 3 bases to trimming and J lost 2 bases; unmatched junction nucleotides: 1. Per the germline V gene, CDR1 is SQVTM and CDR2 is ANQGSEA. The CDR3 contains 13 residues. The CDR3: CSVEDRGNYGYTF. CDR3 in DNA: TGCAGCGTTGAGGACAGGGGAAACTATGGCTACACCTTC.

This clone has a single count. The chain joins TRBV2 to TRBJ1-3; possibly TRBD1 for D (5 bases). The CDR3 totals 14 residues. Trimming took off 7 bases at V and 3 bases at J, with 13 bases between the two ends. CDR1 SNHLY and CDR2 FYNNEI come from the germline V gene. CDR3 nucleotide sequence: TGTGCCAGCAATACGGGGGGGTATGGAAACACCATATATTTT. Protein: CASNTGGYGNTIYF.

This chain uses TRBV7-7 with TRBJ2-2; 10 positions match TRBD2. The CDR3 consists of 19 residues. V trimming: 6 bases; J trimming: 3 bases; junction bases outside the gene matches: 16. Per the germline V gene, CDR1 is SSHAT and CDR2 is FNYEAQ (reference sequence). This CDR3 reads CASRPIASGGALYTGELFF. CDR3 coding DNA: TGTGCCAGCAGGCCCATTGCGAGCGGGGGGGCCCTGTACACCGGGGAGCTGTTTTTT.

The V and J genes are TRBV7-9 and TRBJ1-1; D unresolved. Looked up from germline, CDR1 is SEHNR and CDR2 is FQNEAQ (reference sequence). This CDR3 region has 11 residues. V dropped 5 bases and J dropped 5 bases, with 6 bases sitting between them. The CDR3 DNA is TGTGCCAGCAGCGCCGGGACTGAAGCTTTCTTT. Translating gives CASSAGTEAFF.

The chain links TRBV7-3 to TRBJ2-3, with 7 bases lining up with TRBD1. CDR3 length: 15 residues. Trimming removed 4 bases from V and 2 bases from J; junction bases left unmatched: 6. CDR1 is SGHTA, CDR2 FQGTGA, per germline. This chain's CDR3 is CASSSSKGATDTQYF. CDR3 nucleotide sequence: TGTGCCAGCAGCTCCTCTAAGGGGGCCACAGATACGCAGTATTTT.

V and J are TRBV5-1 and TRBJ2-3, with 11 bases identical to TRBD2. CDR1 and CDR2 (germline): SGHRS, YFSETQ. V shed 0 bases and J 3 bases; nucleotides not matched to a gene: 9. The CDR3 sequence is 18 residues long. CDR3: CASSLEVVAGGRTDTQYF. The CDR3 region has the DNA TGCGCCAGCAGCTTGGAGGTGGTAGCGGGGGGGAGAACAGATACGCAGTATTTT.

This clone has only one observation. The rearrangement joins TRBV4-3 to TRBJ2-1; 9 bases fit TRBD2. The CDR3 sequence is 19 residues long. Germline V gene data show CDR1 as LGHNA and CDR2 as YSLEER. The trim removed 1 base at V and 0 bases at J, leaving 10 bases unmatched. CDR3 loop: CASSQARAGGQSSYNEQFF. CDR3 bases: TGCGCCAGCAGCCAAGCGAGAGCGGGGGGCCAAAGCTCCTACAATGAGCAGTTCTTC.

In this sample, this clone turned up a few times. The genes are TRBV9 and TRBJ1-5, with 7 nucleotides matching TRBD1. Germline V gene sequence: CDR1 SGDLS, CDR2 YYNGEE. Germline trimming cut 3 bases from V and 5 bases from J; bases unmatched to any gene: 8. The CDR3 is 15 residues long. In nucleotides, the CDR3 is TGTGCCAGCAGCGGGATCGGGACAGAGGATCAGCCCCAGCATTTT. This gives the protein CASSGIGTEDQPQHF. The full variable domain, rest sourced from reference TRBV9 and TRBJ1-5, is DSGVTQTPKHLITATGQRVTLRCSPRSGDLSVYWYQQSLDQGLQFLIQYYNGEERAKGNILERFSAQQFPDLHSELNLSSLELGDSALYFCASSGIGTEDQPQHFGDGTRLSIL.

The chain combines TRBV9 with TRBJ2-5; TRBD2 agrees at 8 bases. The CDR3 totals 16 residues. Per germline, CDR1 SGDLS and CDR2 YYNGEE. Trimming at V came to 0 bases and at J to 3 bases, leaving 7 bases not matched to a gene. CDR3 nucleotides: TGTGCCAGCAGCGTAGGACTAGCGAGGGGAGAAGAGACCCAGTACTTC. Its translation is CASSVGLARGEETQYF.

This chain joins TRBV3-1 (or the pseudogene TRBV3-2) and TRBJ2-4; TRBD2 matches 8 bases. The junction had 5 bases not matched to a gene; V was cut back by 1 base and J by 0 bases. From germline, CDR1 is LGHDT and CDR2 YNNKEL (reference sequence). The CDR3 covers 17 residues. CDR3 in DNA: TGTGCCAGCAGCCAAGCGAGCGGGGGATCAGCCAAAAACATTCAGTACTTC. Protein: CASSQASGGSAKNIQYF.

A few counts support this clone. The rearrangement uses TRBV6-1 and TRBJ1-1; perhaps TRBD1 as D (6 bases). CDR3 length equals 15 residues. Trimming cost V 1 base and J 3 bases, with 12 bases left between them. CDR1 is MNHNS, CDR2 SASEGT, per germline. CDR3 nucleotide sequence: TGTGCCAGCAGTGAAGGGCAGGGGCACTACACTGAAGCTTTCTTT. This gives the protein CASSEGQGHYTEAFF.

The chain is built from TRBV4-1 and TRBJ1-1; no firm D call. Germline V gene data show CDR1 as MGHRA and CDR2 as YSYEKL. This CDR3 has 16 amino acids. With 1 base removed from V and 2 bases from J, the gap between germline ends came to 14 bases. CDR3 bases: TGCGCCAGCAGCCAAGGCAGCGGTCCTGCCAACACTGAAGCTTTCTTT. This translates into CASSQGSGPANTEAFF.

The V gene is TRBV10-2, the J gene TRBJ1-1; D remains ambiguous. Germline-derived CDR1 and CDR2 are WSHSY and SAAADI. Between the trimmed V and J ends, which lost 5 bases and 5 bases, there was a span of 12 bases. The CDR3 extends over 13 amino acids. The CDR3 DNA reads TGCGCCAGCAGTAATAGCAGAAGAACTGAAGCTTTCTTT. Translation: CASSNSRRTEAFF.

This sequence joins TRBV15 and TRBJ2-7; tentatively, D is TRBD2 (7 bases). The CDR3 runs 16 residues. Trimming removed 1 base at V and 0 bases at J, with 13 bases between. Looked up from germline, CDR1 is LNHNV and CDR2 is YYDKDF (reference sequence). The CDR3 DNA reads TGTGCCACCAGCAGAGCGGGACGGGGGGCCTCCTACGAGCAGTACTTC. This translates into CATSRAGRGASYEQYF.